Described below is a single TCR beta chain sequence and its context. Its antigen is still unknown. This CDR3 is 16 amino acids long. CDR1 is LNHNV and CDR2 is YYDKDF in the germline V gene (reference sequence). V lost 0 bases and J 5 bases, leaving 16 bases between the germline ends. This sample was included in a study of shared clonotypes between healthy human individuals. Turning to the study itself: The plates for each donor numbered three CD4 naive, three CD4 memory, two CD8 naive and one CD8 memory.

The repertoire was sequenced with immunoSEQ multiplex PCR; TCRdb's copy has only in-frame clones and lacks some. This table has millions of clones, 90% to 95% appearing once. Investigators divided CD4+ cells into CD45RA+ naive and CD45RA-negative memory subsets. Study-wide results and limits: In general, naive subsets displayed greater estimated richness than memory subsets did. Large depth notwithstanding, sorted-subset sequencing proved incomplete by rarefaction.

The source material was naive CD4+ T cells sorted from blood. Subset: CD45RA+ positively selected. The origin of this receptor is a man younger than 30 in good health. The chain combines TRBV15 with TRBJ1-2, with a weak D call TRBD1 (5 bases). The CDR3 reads CATSRDGKGRLYGYTF. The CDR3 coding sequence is TGTGCCACCAGCAGAGATGGTAAGGGGAGGCTGTATGGCTACACCTTC.